These 6 T cell receptor beta chains came from one sample sequenced in a study of blood T cell repertoires in COVID-19. Libraries were prepared by immunoSEQ multiplex PCR; TCRdb keeps only in-frame clonotypes and omits some of them. Of some 330,000 clones listed, around 84% are singletons. The specimen was PBMCs or T cells enriched from blood (not recorded which). Receptors originate from a man under 40 who had recovered from COVID-19.

The chain recombines TRBV11-2 with TRBJ2-3, with TRBD2 matching 7 bases. Germline V gives CDR1 SGHAT, CDR2 FQNNGV. The CDR3 length is 16 residues. The ends lost 1 base at V and 2 bases at J; junction bases unmatched: 6. This CDR3 is CASSLVYGGFTDTQYF. CDR3 bases: TGTGCCAGCAGCTTAGTTTACGGGGGGTTCACAGATACGCAGTATTTT.

The chain recombines TRBV7-9 with TRBJ2-2; 11 nucleotides line up with TRBD2. Germline lookup yields CDR1 SEHNR and CDR2 FQNEAQ (reference sequence). The CDR3 contains 17 residues. Trimming took 4 bases from V and 3 from J; bases not matched to a gene: 7. The CDR3 sequence is CASSSRLTSGDTGELFF. In nucleotides, the CDR3 is TGTGCCAGCAGCTCCCGACTGACTAGCGGGGACACCGGGGAGCTGTTTTTT.

This clone was counted between two and nine times. The DNA of the CDR3 is TGTGCCAGTAATGCCGGCCGAGGCGTCCAGCCCCAGCATTTT. Protein: CASNAGRGVQPQHF. This sequence joins TRBV19 and TRBJ1-5, with unresolved D. The CDR3 contains 14 residues. Deletions cut 7 bases from V and 7 bases from J, with 17 bases between. Germline V gives CDR1 LNHDA, CDR2 SQIVND (reference sequence).

This sequence joins TRBV2 and TRBJ2-5, with 7 bases identical to TRBD1. Trimming at V came to 7 bases and at J to 3 bases, leaving 5 bases not matched to a gene. The CDR3 runs 13 residues. CDR1 SNHLY and CDR2 FYNNEI come from the germline V gene. CDR3 sequence (DNA): TGTGCCAGCATCGCCGACAGGGAAGAGACCCAGTACTTC. It specifies CASIADREETQYF.

The chain carries TRBV12-3 or TRBV12-4 and TRBJ2-3; no reliable D call. The ends were cut back, 6 bases at V and 0 bases at J, with 4 bases in the middle. The CDR3 contains 12 residues. The CDR3 region is CASRASTDTQYF. The DNA for the CDR3 is TGTGCCAGCAGGGCTAGCACAGATACGCAGTATTTT.

This chain joins TRBV5-6 and TRBJ1-1; D is uncertain. Germline-derived CDR1 and CDR2 are SGHDT and YYEEEE. V gave up 0 bases and J gave up 1 base, with 13 bases separating them. The CDR3 runs to 16 residues. The CDR3 sequence is CASSLGPPFSNTEAFF. In DNA form, the CDR3 reads TGTGCCAGCAGCTTGGGTCCCCCCTTTTCGAACACTGAAGCTTTCTTT.